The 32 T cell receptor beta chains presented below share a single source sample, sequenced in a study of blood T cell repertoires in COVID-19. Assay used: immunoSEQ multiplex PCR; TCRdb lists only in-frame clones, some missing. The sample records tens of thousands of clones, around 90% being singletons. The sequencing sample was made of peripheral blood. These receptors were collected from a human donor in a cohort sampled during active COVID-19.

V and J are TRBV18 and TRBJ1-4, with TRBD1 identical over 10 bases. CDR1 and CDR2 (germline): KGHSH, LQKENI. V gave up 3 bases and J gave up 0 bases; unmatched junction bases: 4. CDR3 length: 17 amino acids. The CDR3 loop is CASSPQGQGTTNEKLFF. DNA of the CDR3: TGTGCCAGCTCACCTCAGGGACAGGGGACAACTAATGAAAAACTGTTTTTT.

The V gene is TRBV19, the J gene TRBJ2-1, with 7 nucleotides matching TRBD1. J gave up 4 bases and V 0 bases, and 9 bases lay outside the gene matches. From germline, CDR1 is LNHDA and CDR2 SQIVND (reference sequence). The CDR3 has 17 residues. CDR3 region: CASSIDPRDRPYNEQFF. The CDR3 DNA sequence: TGTGCCAGTAGTATAGACCCCCGGGACAGACCGTACAATGAGCAGTTCTTC.

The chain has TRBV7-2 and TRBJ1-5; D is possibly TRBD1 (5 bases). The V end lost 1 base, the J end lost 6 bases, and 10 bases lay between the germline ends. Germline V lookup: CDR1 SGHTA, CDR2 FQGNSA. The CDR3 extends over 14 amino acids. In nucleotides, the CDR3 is TGTGCCAGCAGCTTAGATAGGGGCGGTCAGCCCCAGCATTTT. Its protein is CASSLDRGGQPQHF.

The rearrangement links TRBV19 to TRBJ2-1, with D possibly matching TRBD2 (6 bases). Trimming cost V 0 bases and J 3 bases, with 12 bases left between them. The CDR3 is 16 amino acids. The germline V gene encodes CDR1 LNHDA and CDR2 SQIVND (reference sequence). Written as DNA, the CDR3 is TGTGCCAGTAGTATAGATCGGAGGGTTGGCTACAATGAGCAGTTCTTC. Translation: CASSIDRRVGYNEQFF.

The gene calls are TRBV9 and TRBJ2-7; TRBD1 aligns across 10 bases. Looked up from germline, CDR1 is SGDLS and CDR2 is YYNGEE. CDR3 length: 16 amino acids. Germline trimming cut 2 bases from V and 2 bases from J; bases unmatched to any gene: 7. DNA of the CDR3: TGTGCCAGCAGCGTCGCCCCGGGACAGGGGACCTACGAGCAGTACTTC. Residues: CASSVAPGQGTYEQYF. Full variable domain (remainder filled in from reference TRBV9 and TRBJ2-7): DSGVTQTPKHLITATGQRVTLRCSPRSGDLSVYWYQQSLDQGLQFLIQYYNGEERAKGNILERFSAQQFPDLHSELNLSSLELGDSALYFCASSVAPGQGTYEQYFGPGTRLTVT.

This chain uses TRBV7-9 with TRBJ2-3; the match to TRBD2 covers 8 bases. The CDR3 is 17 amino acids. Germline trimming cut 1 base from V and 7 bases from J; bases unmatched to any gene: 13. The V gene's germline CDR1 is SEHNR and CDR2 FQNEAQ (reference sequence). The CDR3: CASSLEVTGTSRNTQYF. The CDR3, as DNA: TGTGCCAGCAGCTTAGAGGTTACCGGGACTAGTCGGAATACGCAGTATTTT.

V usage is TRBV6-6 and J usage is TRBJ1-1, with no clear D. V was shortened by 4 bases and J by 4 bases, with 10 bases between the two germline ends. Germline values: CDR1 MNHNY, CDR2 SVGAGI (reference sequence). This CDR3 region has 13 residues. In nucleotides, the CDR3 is TGTGCCAGCAGTTCCCGGGGTCCCACTGAAGCTTTCTTT. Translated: CASSSRGPTEAFF.

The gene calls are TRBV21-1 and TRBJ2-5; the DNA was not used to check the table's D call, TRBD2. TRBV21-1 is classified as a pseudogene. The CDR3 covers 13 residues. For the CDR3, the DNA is TGTGCCAGCTCCCCGAGCCAGAGGGAGACCCAGTACTTC. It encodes CASSPSQRETQYF.

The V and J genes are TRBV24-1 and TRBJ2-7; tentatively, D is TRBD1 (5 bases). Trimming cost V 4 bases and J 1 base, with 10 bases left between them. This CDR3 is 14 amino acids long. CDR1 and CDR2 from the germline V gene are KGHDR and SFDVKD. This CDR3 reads CATSEHRSSYEQYF. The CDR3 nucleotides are TGTGCCACCAGTGAACACAGGTCATCCTACGAGCAGTACTTC.

CDR3 loop: CASSEARGTQETQYF. CDR3 coding DNA: TGTGCCAGCAGTGAAGCTCGCGGGACTCAAGAGACCCAGTACTTC. The V call is TRBV6-1, the J call TRBJ2-5, with a weak D call TRBD2 (6 bases). The CDR3 runs to 15 residues. Germline values: CDR1 MNHNS, CDR2 SASEGT. The ends were cut back, 0 bases at V and 2 bases at J, with 10 bases in the middle.

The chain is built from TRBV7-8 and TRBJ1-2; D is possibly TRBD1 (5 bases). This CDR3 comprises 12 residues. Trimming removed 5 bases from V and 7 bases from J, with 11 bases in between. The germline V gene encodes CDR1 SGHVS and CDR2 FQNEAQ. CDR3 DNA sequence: TGTGCCAGCAGCCCGCAGGGTCGTGGCTACACCTTC. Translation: CASSPQGRGYTF. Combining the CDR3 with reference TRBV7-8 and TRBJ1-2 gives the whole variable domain GAGVSQSPRYKVAKRGQDVALRCDPISGHVSLFWYQQALGQGPEFLTYFQNEAQLDKSGLPSDRFFAERPEGSVSTLKIQRTQQEDSAVYLCASSPQGRGYTFGSGTRLTVV.

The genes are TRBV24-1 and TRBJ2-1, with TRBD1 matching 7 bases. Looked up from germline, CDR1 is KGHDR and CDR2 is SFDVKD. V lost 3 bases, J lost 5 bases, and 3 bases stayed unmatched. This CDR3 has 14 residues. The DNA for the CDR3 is TGTGCCACCAGTGATCCGGGACAGCACAATGAGCAGTTCTTC. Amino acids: CATSDPGQHNEQFF.

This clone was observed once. CDR3 nucleotide sequence: TGTGCCAGCTCACCCGAGCGCCCCCATTCCTCTGATACGCAGTATTTT. Encoded protein: CASSPERPHSSDTQYF. The rearrangement uses TRBV18 and TRBJ2-3; D gene ambiguous. Germline V gives CDR1 KGHSH, CDR2 LQKENI. This CDR3 contains 16 residues. The V gene lost 3 bases and the J gene lost 6 bases, with 19 bases spanning the gap.

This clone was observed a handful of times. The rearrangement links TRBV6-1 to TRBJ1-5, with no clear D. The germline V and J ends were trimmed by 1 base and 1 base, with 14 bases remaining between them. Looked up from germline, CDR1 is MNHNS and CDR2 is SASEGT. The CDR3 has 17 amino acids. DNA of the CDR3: TGTGCCAGCAGTGAAGGAGACATTGTGTTGAGCAATCAGCCCCAGCATTTT. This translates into CASSEGDIVLSNQPQHF.

The CDR3 reads CASRLGGSYEQYF. CDR3 coding DNA: TGCGCCAGCAGACTAGGGGGATCCTACGAGCAGTACTTC. The chain is built from TRBV10-2 and TRBJ2-7; possibly TRBD1 for D (6 bases). Between the trimmed V and J ends, which lost 6 bases and 1 base, there was a span of 10 bases. The CDR3 consists of 13 residues. CDR1 and CDR2 (germline): WSHSY, SAAADI.

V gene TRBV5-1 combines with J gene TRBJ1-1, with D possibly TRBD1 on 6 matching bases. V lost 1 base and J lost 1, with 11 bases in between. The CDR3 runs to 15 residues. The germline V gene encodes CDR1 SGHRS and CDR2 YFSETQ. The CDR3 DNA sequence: TGCGCCAGCAGCTTGCAGGGGCCAGAGAACACTGAAGCTTTCTTT. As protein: CASSLQGPENTEAFF. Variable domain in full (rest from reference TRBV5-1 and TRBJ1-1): KAGVTQTPRYLIKTRGQQVTLSCSPISGHRSVSWYQQTPGQGLQFLFEYFSETQRNKGNFPGRFSGRQFSNSRSEMNVSTLELGDSALYLCASSLQGPENTEAFFGQGTRLTVV.

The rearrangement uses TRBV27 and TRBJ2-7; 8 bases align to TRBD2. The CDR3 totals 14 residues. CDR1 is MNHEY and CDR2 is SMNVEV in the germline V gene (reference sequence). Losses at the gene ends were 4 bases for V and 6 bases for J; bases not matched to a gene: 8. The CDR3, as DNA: TGTGCCAGCAGTTCGCGGGAGGTCGGCCTCGAGCAGTACTTC. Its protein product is CASSSREVGLEQYF.

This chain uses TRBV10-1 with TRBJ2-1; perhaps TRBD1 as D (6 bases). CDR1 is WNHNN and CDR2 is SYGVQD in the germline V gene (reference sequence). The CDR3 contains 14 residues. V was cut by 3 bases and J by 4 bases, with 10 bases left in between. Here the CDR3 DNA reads TGCGCCAGCAGTGAAGGGGGTTCTTACAATGAGCAGTTCTTC. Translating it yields CASSEGGSYNEQFF.

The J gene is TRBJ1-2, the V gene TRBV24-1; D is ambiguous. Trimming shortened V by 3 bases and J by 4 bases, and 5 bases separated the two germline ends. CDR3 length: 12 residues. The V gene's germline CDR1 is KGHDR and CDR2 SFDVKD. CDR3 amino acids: CATSDTVYGYTF. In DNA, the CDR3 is TGTGCCACCAGTGATACTGTCTATGGCTACACCTTC.

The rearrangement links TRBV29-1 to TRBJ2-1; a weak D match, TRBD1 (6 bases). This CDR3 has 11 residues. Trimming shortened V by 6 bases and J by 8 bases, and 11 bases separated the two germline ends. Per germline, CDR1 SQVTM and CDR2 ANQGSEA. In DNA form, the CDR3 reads TGCAGCGTCGCGGACAGTCATGAGCAGTTCTTC. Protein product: CSVADSHEQFF.

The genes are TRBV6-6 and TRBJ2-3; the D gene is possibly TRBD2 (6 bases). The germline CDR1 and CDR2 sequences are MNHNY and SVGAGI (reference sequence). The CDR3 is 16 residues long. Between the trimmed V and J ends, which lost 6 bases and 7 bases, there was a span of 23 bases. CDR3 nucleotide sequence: TGTGCCAGCAGCCCTCGCGGGACCCCCCTCGGGAATACGCAGTATTTT. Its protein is CASSPRGTPLGNTQYF.

In DNA, the CDR3 is TGTGCCAGCAGCCAATCAATAGTCCAAGAGACCCAGTACTTC. It codes for CASSQSIVQETQYF. The J gene is TRBJ2-5, the V gene TRBV3-1 (or the pseudogene TRBV3-2); D not certain. Germline CDR1 LGHDT, CDR2 YNNKEL (reference sequence). Between the trimmed V and J ends, which lost 2 bases and 1 base, there was a span of 8 bases. The CDR3 sequence is 14 residues long.

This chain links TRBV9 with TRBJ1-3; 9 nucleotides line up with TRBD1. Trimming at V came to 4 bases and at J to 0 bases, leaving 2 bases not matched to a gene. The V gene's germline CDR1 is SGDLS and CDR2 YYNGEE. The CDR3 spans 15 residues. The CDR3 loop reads CASSQDRGSGNTIYF. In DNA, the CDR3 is TGTGCCAGCAGCCAGGACAGGGGCTCTGGAAACACCATATATTTT.

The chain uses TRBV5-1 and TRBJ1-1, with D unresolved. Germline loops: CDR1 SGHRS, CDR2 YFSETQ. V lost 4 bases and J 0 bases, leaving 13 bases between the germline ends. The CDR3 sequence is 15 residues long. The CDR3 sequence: CASSPSVPMNTEAFF. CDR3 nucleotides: TGCGCCAGCAGCCCATCGGTCCCCATGAACACTGAAGCTTTCTTT.

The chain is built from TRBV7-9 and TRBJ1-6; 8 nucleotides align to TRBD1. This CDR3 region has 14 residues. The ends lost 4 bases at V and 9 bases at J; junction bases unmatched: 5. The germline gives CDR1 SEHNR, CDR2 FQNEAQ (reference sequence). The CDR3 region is CASSYGQGSSPLHF. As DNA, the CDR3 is TGTGCCAGCAGCTACGGACAGGGCAGTTCACCCCTCCACTTT.

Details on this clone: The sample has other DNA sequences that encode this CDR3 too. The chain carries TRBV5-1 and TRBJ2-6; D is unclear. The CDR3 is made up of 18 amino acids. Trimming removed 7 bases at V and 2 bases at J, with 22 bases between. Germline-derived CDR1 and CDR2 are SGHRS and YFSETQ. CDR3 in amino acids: CASYHGGSVATGANVLTF. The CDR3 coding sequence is TGCGCCAGCTATCATGGTGGTTCGGTAGCAACTGGGGCCAACGTCCTGACTTTC.

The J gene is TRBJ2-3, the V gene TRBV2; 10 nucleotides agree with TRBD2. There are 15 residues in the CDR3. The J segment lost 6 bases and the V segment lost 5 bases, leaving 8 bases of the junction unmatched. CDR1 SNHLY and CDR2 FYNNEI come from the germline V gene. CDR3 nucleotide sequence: TGTGCCAGCAGTCTAGCGGGAGCGTCCCCGGATACGCAGTATTTT. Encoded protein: CASSLAGASPDTQYF.

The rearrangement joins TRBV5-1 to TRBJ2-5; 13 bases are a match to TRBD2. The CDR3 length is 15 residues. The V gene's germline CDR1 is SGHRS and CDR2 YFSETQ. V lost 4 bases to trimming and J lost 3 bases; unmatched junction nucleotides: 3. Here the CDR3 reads CASSPGLAGEETQYF. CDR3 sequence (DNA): TGCGCCAGCAGCCCAGGACTAGCGGGAGAAGAGACCCAGTACTTC.

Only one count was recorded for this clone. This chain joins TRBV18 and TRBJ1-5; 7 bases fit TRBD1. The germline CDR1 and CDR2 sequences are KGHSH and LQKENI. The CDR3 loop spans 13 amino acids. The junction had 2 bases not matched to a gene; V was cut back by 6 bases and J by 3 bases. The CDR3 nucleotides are TGTGCCAGCTCCGGGACAGTCAATCAGCCCCAGCATTTT. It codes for CASSGTVNQPQHF.

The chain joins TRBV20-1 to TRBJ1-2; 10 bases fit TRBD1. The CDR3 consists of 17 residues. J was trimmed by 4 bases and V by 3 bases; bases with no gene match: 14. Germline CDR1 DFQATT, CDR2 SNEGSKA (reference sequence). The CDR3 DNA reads TGCAGTGCTAGTGCCGGCGACAGGGGGCTTACGGGCTATGGCTACACCTTC. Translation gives CSASAGDRGLTGYGYTF.

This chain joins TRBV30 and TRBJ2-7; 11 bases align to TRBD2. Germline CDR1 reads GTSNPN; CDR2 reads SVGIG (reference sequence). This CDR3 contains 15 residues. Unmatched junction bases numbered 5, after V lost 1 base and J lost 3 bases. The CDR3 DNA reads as TGTGCCTGGAGTGGTAGCGGGAGGGCCGGCTACGAGCAGTACTTC. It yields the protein CAWSGSGRAGYEQYF.

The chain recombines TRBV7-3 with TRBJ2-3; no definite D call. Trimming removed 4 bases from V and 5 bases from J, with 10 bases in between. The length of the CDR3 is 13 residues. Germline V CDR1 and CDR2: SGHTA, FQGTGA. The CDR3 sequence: CASSSGRGDTQYF. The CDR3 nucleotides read TGTGCCAGCAGCTCCGGTAGAGGAGATACGCAGTATTTT.